The following is a T cell receptor beta chain sequence with its context. Its antigen is as yet unknown. The data stem from a study of cytomegalovirus exposure and HLA in healthy donors. Background on the study: Sequencing of about 200 million T cells in an earlier analysis found around 110 million unique TCR beta sequences.

The PCR was carried out with 60 Vbeta primers and 13 Jbeta primers. Libraries were prepared by immunoSEQ multiplex PCR; TCRdb keeps only in-frame clonotypes and omits some of them. The table records 75,000 to 100,000 clones, around three quarters of them present only once. The CDR3 length is 16 residues. Per the germline V gene, CDR1 is LGHNA and CDR2 is YNFKEQ. Trimming took 4 bases from V and 10 from J; bases not matched to a gene: 9. Study outcomes and limitations: In a later analysis, several top co-occurrence clusters appeared linked to parvovirus B19, influenza, CMV and Epstein-Barr virus. The sole available immune exposure information was CMV serostatus. According to reports, the classifier identified cytomegalovirus status with high specificity and sensitivity.

The sequencing input was PBMCs. This clonotype was obtained from a man between 60 and 75 years old in good health and CMV-seronegative. The chain has TRBV4-2 and TRBJ2-1; 14 bases are shared with TRBD2. The CDR3: CASSPPGLAGAREQFF. CDR3 nucleotide sequence: TGTGCCAGCAGCCCGCCGGGACTAGCGGGAGCAAGGGAGCAGTTCTTC.